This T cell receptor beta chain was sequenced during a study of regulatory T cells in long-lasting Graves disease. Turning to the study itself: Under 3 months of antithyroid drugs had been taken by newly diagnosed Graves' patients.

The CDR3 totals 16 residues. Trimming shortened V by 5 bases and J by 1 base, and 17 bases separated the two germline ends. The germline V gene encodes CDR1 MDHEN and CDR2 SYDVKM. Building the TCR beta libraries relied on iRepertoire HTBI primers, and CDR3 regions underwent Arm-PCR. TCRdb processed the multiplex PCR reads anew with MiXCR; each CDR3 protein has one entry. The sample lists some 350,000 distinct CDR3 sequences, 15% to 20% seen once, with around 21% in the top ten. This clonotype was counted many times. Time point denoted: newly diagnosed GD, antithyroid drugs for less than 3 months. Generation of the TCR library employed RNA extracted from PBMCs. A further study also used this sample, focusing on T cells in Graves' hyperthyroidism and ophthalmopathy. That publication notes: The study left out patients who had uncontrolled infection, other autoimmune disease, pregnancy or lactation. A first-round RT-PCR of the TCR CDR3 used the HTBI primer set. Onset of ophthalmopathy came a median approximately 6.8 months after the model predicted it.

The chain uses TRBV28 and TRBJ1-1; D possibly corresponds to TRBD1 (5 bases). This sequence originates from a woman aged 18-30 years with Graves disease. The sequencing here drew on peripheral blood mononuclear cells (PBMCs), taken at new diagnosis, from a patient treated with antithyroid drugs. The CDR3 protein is CASSTRLRGTNTEAFF. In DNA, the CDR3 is TGTGCCAGCAGTACACGATTGCGAGGGACGAACACTGAAGCTTTCTTT.